Shown below are 12 T cell receptor beta chains from a single sample sequenced in a study of blood T cell repertoires in COVID-19. TCRdb keeps only in-frame clones here, not all; method: immunoSEQ multiplex PCR. In the table there are 300,000 to 400,000 clones, around 90% of which are singletons. Material: peripheral blood. The receptors were sampled from a man aged 50 to 59 with active or convalescent COVID-19.

Regarding this clone: At one end the junction does not follow the germline gene, possibly because of a read error. CDR3 sequence reads: CASSLWTSGEETQYF. The CDR3 DNA reads as TGTGCTAGCAGCTTATGGACTAGCGGGGAAGAGACCCAGTACTTC. The V and J genes are TRBV7-7 and TRBJ2-5; the match to TRBD2 covers 12 bases. The germline V gene encodes CDR1 SSHAT and CDR2 FNYEAQ (reference sequence). The length of the CDR3 is 15 residues.

The chain is built from TRBV30 and TRBJ2-5; no clear D. The CDR3 totals 11 residues. Germline V CDR1 and CDR2: GTSNPN, SVGIG (reference sequence). Trimming took 5 bases from V and 5 from J, leaving 9 bases between them. The CDR3, as DNA: TGTGCCTGGGAGTCAGCGGAGACCCAGTACTTC. Amino acid sequence: CAWESAETQYF.

V and J are TRBV7-8 and TRBJ1-1; D possibly corresponds to TRBD1 (5 bases). The V and J ends lost 5 bases and 7 bases respectively, with 8 bases between them. CDR1 and CDR2 from the germline V gene are SGHVS and FQNEAQ. The CDR3 has 11 amino acids. CDR3 sequence (DNA): TGTGCCAGCAGCCGACAGTATGAAGCTTTCTTT. Amino acids: CASSRQYEAFF.

The V call is TRBV6-1, the J call TRBJ2-4, with TRBD1 matching 10 bases. CDR1 and CDR2 (germline): MNHNS, SASEGT. J lost 7 bases, V lost 5 bases, and 8 bases had no gene match. CDR3 length: 15 amino acids. The CDR3 DNA follows: TGTGCCAGCAGTTTCGGGGACAGGGGACGGAACATTCAGTACTTC. Protein sequence: CASSFGDRGRNIQYF.

V and J are TRBV5-4 and TRBJ1-2; D not certain. In germline, CDR1 is SGHNT, CDR2 YYREEE (reference sequence). V was trimmed by 0 bases and J by 3 bases, leaving 12 bases between them. The CDR3 consists of 15 residues. This CDR3 reads CASSLVAGRDYGYTF. The CDR3 bases are TGTGCCAGCAGCTTGGTCGCAGGTAGAGACTATGGCTACACCTTC. Filled out from reference TRBV5-4 and TRBJ1-2, the complete variable domain reads ETGVTQSPTHLIKTRGQQVTLRCSSQSGHNTVSWYQQALGQGPQFIFQYYREEENGRGNFPPRFSGLQFPNYSSELNVNALELDDSALYLCASSLVAGRDYGYTFGSGTRLTVV.

In regard to this clone: Because the CDR3's place on the DNA is in doubt, the DNA is left out and the CDR3 is given as listed by TCRdb. This chain links TRBV12-3 or TRBV12-4 with TRBJ1-5. The CDR3 comprises 13 residues, both ends counted. CDR3 sequence: CASSSSRYQPQHF.

This sequence joins TRBV28 and TRBJ1-5; 7 nucleotides agree with TRBD1. This CDR3 has 16 amino acids. J was trimmed by 3 bases and V by 4 bases; bases with no gene match: 9. In germline, CDR1 is MDHEN, CDR2 SYDVKM. The chain's CDR3 is CASSSGDRRFNQPQHF. CDR3 DNA sequence: TGTGCCAGCAGTTCCGGGGACAGAAGATTCAATCAGCCCCAGCATTTT. Looking up the rest from reference TRBV28 and TRBJ1-5 gives the full variable domain: DVKVTQSSRYLVKRTGEKVFLECVQDMDHENMFWYRQDPGLGLRLIYFSYDVKMKEKGDIPEGYSVSREKKERFSLILESASTNQTSMYLCASSSGDRRFNQPQHFGDGTRLSIL.

The CDR3 bases are TGCAGCGTGGGTACAGGGCTAGGCACTGAAGCTTTCTTT. Encoded protein: CSVGTGLGTEAFF. The V and J genes are TRBV29-1 and TRBJ1-1; D perhaps matches TRBD1 (6 bases). CDR1 SQVTM and CDR2 ANQGSEA come from the germline V gene. V was pared by 6 bases and J by 4 bases, with 15 bases between. This CDR3 has 13 amino acids.

The chain links TRBV7-8 to TRBJ2-7, with TRBD2 identical over 7 bases. The CDR3 is 15 amino acids. The V gene end was trimmed by 5 bases and the J gene end by 0 bases; junction bases not matched to a gene: 7. Germline loops: CDR1 SGHVS, CDR2 FQNEAQ. The CDR3 is CASSILALSSYEQYF. DNA of the CDR3: TGTGCCAGCAGCATACTAGCGCTGAGCTCCTACGAGCAGTACTTC.

The CDR3 coding sequence is TGTGCCAGCTCACCTAGGACCGACAGCTCTGATCAGCCCCAGCATTTT. Translated, it gives CASSPRTDSSDQPQHF. The gene calls are TRBV18 and TRBJ1-5; perhaps TRBD1 as D (5 bases). This CDR3 contains 16 residues. CDR1 is KGHSH, CDR2 LQKENI, per germline. V dropped 3 bases and J dropped 5 bases, with 17 bases sitting between them. The whole variable domain, remainder taken from reference TRBV18 and TRBJ1-5, is NAGVMQNPRHLVRRRGQEARLRCSPMKGHSHVYWYRQLPEEGLKFMVYLQKENIIDESGMPKERFSAEFPKEGPSILRIQQVVRGDSAAYFCASSPRTDSSDQPQHFGDGTRLSIL.

The chain couples TRBV7-2 to TRBJ2-3; D may be TRBD2 (6 bases). With 1 base removed from V and 0 bases from J, the gap between germline ends came to 17 bases. This CDR3 is built from 18 residues. Germline V CDR1 and CDR2: SGHTA, FQGNSA. CDR3 coding DNA: TGTGCCAGCAGCTTAGTCCCGGTAGCGGACCTCAGCACAGATACGCAGTATTTT. This encodes CASSLVPVADLSTDTQYF.

The rearrangement joins TRBV18 to TRBJ1-6; possible D gene TRBD1, 6 bases. V was cut by 2 bases and J by 5 bases, with 13 bases left in between. Germline V CDR1 and CDR2: KGHSH, LQKENI. This CDR3 has 16 amino acids. The CDR3 DNA sequence: TGTGCCAGCTCACCAGCGAGACAGGTGAATAATTCACCCCTCCACTTT. This gives the protein CASSPARQVNNSPLHF.